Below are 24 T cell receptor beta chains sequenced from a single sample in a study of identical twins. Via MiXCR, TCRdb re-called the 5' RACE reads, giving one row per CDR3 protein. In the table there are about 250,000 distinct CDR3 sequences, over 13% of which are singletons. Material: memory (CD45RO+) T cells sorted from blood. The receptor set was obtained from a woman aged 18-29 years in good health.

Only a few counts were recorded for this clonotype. CDR3 in amino acids: CASSWTYEQYF. The CDR3 nucleotides are TGTGCCAGCAGCTGGACGTACGAGCAGTACTTC. The V and J genes are TRBV11-2 and TRBJ2-7, with D unclear. The V end was cut by 4 bases, the J end by 4 bases, with 5 bases between. The CDR3 totals 11 residues. Germline V gene sequence: CDR1 SGHAT, CDR2 FQNNGV. Full variable domain (missing parts from reference TRBV11-2 and TRBJ2-7): EAGVAQSPRYKIIEKRQSVAFWCNPISGHATLYWYQQILGQGPKLLIQFQNNGVVDDSQLPKDRFSAERLKGVDSTLKIQPAKLEDSAVYLCASSWTYEQYFGPGTRLTVT.

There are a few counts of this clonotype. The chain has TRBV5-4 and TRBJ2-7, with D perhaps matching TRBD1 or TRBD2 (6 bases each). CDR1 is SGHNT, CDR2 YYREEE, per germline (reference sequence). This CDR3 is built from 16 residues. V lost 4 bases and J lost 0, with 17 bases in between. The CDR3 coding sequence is TGTGCCAGCAGCGCTGGAGGGCCAGGGGTCTCCTACGAGCAGTACTTC. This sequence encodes CASSAGGPGVSYEQYF. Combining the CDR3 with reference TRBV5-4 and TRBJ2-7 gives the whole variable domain ETGVTQSPTHLIKTRGQQVTLRCSSQSGHNTVSWYQQALGQGPQFIFQYYREEENGRGNFPPRFSGLQFPNYSSELNVNALELDDSALYLCASSAGGPGVSYEQYFGPGTRLTVT.

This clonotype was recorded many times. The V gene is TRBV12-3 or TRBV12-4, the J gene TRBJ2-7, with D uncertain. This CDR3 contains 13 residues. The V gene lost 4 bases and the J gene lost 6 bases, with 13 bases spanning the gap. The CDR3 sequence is CASSYVVPGEQYF. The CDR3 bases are TGTGCCAGCAGTTACGTCGTCCCGGGCGAGCAGTACTTC.

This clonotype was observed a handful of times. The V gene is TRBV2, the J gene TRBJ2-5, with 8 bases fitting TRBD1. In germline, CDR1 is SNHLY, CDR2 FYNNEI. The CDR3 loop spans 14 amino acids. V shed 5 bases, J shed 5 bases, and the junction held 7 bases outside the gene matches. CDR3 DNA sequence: TGTGCCAGCAGTCCAAGCCGGACAGGGGAGACCCAGTACTTC. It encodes CASSPSRTGETQYF.

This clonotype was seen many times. The CDR3 sequence is CASSLGTGSYNEQFF. For the CDR3, the DNA is TGCGCCAGCAGCTTAGGGACAGGATCGTACAATGAGCAGTTCTTC. The chain is built from TRBV5-1 and TRBJ2-1; 8 positions match TRBD1. Germline V gene data show CDR1 as SGHRS and CDR2 as YFSETQ. V lost 2 bases and J lost 4; bases outside the gene matches: 5. This CDR3 contains 15 residues.

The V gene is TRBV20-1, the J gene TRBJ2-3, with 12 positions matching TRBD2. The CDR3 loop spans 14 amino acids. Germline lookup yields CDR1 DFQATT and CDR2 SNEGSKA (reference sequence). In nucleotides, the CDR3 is TGCGCGGTGACTAGCGGGAGACTGACAGATACGCAGTATTTT. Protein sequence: CAVTSGRLTDTQYF.

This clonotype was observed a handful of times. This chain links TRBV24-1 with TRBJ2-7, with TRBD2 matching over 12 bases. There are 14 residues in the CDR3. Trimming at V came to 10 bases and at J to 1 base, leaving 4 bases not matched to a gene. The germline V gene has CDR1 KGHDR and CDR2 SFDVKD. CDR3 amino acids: CATPGLAGSYEQYF. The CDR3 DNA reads TGTGCCACGCCGGGACTAGCGGGTTCCTACGAGCAGTACTTC.

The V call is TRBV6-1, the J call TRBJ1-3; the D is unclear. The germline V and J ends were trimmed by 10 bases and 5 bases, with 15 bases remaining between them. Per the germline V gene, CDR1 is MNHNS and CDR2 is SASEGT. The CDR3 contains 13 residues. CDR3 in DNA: TGTGCCACCGCGAAAGGAACCAGAAACACCATATATTTT. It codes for CATAKGTRNTIYF.

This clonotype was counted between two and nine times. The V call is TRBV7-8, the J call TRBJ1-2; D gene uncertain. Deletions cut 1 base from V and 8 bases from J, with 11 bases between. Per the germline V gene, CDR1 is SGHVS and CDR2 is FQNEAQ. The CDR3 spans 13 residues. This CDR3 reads CASSLVGFDGYTF. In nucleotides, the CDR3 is TGTGCCAGCAGCTTAGTGGGTTTCGACGGCTACACCTTC.

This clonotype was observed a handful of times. CDR3 protein: CASRKDSSDTQYF. The CDR3 nucleotides read TGTGCCAGCAGGAAAGACAGTTCAGATACGCAGTATTTT. The V gene is TRBV12-3 or TRBV12-4, the J gene TRBJ2-3, with D possibly TRBD1 on 5 matching bases. The CDR3 has 13 residues. V lost 6 bases and J lost 4, with 11 bases in between.

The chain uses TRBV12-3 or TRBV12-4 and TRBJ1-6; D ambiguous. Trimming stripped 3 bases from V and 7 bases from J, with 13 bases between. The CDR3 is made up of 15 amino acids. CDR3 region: CASSLKGAGNSPLHF. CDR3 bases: TGTGCCAGCAGTTTGAAGGGTGCGGGGAATTCACCCCTCCACTTT.

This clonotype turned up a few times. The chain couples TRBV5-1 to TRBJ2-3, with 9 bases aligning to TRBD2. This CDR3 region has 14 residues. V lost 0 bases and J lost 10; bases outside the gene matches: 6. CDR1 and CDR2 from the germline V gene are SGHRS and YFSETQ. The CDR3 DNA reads TGCGCCAGCAGCTTGGTTTCAGCGGGGGGCGCGCAGTATTTT. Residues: CASSLVSAGGAQYF.

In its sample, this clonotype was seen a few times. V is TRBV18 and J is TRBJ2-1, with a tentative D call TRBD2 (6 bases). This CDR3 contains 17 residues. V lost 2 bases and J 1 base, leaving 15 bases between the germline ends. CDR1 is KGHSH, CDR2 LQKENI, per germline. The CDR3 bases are TGTGCCAGCTCACCAAGTTGGGGGGACGGATCCTACAATGAGCAGTTCTTC. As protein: CASSPSWGDGSYNEQFF.

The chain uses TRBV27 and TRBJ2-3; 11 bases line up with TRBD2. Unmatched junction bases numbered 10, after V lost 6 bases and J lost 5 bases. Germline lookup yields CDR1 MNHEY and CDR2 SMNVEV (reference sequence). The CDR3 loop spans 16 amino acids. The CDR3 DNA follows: TGTGCCAGCAGCAATCTAGCGGGAGGTGTCAGAGATACGCAGTATTTT. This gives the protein CASSNLAGGVRDTQYF.

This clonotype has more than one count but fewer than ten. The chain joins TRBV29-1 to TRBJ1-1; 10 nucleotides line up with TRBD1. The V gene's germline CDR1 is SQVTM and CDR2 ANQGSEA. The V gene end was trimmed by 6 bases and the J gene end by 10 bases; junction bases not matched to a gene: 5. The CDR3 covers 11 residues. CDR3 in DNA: TGCAGCGTAGGGACAGGGGTGAGAGCTTTCTTT. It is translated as CSVGTGVRAFF.

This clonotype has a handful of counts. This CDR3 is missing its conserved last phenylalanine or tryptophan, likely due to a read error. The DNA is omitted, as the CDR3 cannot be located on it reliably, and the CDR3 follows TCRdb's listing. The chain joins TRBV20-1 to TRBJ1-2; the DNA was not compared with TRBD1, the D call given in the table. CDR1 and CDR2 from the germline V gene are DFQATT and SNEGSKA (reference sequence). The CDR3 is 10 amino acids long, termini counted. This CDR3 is CSARAFGPGY.

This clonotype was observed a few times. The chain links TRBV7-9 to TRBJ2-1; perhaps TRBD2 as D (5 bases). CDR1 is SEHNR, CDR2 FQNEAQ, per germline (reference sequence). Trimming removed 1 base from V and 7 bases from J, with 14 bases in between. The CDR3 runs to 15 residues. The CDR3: CASSLVRTGWNEQFF. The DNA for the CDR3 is TGTGCCAGCAGCTTAGTGCGAACGGGGTGGAATGAGCAGTTCTTC.

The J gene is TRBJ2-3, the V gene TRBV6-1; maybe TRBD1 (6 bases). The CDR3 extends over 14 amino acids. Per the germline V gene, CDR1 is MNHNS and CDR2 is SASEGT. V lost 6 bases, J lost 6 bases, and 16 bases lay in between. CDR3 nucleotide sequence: TGTGCCAGCAGATCAGGACAGACCGGGGATACGCAGTATTTT. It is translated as CASRSGQTGDTQYF.

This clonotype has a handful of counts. The CDR3 sequence: CASSLRGSTSYEQYF. Written as DNA, the CDR3 is TGTGCCAGCAGTTTAAGAGGCTCAACCTCCTACGAGCAGTACTTC. V usage is TRBV12-3 or TRBV12-4 and J usage is TRBJ2-7; D remains ambiguous. CDR3 size: 15 residues. Between the trimmed V and J ends, which lost 2 bases and 0 bases, there was a span of 11 bases.

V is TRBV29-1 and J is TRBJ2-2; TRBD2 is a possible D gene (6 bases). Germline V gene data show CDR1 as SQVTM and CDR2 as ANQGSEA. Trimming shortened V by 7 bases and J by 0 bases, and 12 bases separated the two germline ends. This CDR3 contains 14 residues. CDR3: CSALRDSNTGELFF. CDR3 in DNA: TGCAGCGCCCTACGGGACTCGAACACCGGGGAGCTGTTTTTT.

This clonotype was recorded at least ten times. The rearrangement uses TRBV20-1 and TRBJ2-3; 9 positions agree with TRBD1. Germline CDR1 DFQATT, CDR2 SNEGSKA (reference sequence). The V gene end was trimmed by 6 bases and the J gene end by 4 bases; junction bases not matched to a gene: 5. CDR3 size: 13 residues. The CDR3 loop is CSAWDRESDTQYF. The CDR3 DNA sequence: TGCAGTGCCTGGGACAGGGAGTCAGATACGCAGTATTTT.

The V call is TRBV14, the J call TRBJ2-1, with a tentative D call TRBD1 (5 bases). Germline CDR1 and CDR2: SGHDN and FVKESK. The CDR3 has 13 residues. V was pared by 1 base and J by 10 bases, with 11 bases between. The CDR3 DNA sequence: TGTGCCAGCAGCCAAGGAAGGCAGGGCGAGCAGTTCTTC. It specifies CASSQGRQGEQFF.

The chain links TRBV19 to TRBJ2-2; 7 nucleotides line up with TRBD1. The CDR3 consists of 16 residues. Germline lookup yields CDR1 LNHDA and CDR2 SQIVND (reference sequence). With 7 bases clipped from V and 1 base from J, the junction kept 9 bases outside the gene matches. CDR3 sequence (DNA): TGTGCCAGTACCCACCTTCGGACAGGGAACACCGGGGAGCTGTTTTTT. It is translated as CASTHLRTGNTGELFF.

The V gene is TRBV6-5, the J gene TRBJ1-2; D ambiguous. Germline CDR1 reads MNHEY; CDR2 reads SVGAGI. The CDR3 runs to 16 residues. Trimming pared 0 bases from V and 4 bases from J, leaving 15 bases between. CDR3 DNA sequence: TGTGCCAGCAGTTACTCGAGGGAGGCGTCTCCCTATGGCTACACCTTC. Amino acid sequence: CASSYSREASPYGYTF.